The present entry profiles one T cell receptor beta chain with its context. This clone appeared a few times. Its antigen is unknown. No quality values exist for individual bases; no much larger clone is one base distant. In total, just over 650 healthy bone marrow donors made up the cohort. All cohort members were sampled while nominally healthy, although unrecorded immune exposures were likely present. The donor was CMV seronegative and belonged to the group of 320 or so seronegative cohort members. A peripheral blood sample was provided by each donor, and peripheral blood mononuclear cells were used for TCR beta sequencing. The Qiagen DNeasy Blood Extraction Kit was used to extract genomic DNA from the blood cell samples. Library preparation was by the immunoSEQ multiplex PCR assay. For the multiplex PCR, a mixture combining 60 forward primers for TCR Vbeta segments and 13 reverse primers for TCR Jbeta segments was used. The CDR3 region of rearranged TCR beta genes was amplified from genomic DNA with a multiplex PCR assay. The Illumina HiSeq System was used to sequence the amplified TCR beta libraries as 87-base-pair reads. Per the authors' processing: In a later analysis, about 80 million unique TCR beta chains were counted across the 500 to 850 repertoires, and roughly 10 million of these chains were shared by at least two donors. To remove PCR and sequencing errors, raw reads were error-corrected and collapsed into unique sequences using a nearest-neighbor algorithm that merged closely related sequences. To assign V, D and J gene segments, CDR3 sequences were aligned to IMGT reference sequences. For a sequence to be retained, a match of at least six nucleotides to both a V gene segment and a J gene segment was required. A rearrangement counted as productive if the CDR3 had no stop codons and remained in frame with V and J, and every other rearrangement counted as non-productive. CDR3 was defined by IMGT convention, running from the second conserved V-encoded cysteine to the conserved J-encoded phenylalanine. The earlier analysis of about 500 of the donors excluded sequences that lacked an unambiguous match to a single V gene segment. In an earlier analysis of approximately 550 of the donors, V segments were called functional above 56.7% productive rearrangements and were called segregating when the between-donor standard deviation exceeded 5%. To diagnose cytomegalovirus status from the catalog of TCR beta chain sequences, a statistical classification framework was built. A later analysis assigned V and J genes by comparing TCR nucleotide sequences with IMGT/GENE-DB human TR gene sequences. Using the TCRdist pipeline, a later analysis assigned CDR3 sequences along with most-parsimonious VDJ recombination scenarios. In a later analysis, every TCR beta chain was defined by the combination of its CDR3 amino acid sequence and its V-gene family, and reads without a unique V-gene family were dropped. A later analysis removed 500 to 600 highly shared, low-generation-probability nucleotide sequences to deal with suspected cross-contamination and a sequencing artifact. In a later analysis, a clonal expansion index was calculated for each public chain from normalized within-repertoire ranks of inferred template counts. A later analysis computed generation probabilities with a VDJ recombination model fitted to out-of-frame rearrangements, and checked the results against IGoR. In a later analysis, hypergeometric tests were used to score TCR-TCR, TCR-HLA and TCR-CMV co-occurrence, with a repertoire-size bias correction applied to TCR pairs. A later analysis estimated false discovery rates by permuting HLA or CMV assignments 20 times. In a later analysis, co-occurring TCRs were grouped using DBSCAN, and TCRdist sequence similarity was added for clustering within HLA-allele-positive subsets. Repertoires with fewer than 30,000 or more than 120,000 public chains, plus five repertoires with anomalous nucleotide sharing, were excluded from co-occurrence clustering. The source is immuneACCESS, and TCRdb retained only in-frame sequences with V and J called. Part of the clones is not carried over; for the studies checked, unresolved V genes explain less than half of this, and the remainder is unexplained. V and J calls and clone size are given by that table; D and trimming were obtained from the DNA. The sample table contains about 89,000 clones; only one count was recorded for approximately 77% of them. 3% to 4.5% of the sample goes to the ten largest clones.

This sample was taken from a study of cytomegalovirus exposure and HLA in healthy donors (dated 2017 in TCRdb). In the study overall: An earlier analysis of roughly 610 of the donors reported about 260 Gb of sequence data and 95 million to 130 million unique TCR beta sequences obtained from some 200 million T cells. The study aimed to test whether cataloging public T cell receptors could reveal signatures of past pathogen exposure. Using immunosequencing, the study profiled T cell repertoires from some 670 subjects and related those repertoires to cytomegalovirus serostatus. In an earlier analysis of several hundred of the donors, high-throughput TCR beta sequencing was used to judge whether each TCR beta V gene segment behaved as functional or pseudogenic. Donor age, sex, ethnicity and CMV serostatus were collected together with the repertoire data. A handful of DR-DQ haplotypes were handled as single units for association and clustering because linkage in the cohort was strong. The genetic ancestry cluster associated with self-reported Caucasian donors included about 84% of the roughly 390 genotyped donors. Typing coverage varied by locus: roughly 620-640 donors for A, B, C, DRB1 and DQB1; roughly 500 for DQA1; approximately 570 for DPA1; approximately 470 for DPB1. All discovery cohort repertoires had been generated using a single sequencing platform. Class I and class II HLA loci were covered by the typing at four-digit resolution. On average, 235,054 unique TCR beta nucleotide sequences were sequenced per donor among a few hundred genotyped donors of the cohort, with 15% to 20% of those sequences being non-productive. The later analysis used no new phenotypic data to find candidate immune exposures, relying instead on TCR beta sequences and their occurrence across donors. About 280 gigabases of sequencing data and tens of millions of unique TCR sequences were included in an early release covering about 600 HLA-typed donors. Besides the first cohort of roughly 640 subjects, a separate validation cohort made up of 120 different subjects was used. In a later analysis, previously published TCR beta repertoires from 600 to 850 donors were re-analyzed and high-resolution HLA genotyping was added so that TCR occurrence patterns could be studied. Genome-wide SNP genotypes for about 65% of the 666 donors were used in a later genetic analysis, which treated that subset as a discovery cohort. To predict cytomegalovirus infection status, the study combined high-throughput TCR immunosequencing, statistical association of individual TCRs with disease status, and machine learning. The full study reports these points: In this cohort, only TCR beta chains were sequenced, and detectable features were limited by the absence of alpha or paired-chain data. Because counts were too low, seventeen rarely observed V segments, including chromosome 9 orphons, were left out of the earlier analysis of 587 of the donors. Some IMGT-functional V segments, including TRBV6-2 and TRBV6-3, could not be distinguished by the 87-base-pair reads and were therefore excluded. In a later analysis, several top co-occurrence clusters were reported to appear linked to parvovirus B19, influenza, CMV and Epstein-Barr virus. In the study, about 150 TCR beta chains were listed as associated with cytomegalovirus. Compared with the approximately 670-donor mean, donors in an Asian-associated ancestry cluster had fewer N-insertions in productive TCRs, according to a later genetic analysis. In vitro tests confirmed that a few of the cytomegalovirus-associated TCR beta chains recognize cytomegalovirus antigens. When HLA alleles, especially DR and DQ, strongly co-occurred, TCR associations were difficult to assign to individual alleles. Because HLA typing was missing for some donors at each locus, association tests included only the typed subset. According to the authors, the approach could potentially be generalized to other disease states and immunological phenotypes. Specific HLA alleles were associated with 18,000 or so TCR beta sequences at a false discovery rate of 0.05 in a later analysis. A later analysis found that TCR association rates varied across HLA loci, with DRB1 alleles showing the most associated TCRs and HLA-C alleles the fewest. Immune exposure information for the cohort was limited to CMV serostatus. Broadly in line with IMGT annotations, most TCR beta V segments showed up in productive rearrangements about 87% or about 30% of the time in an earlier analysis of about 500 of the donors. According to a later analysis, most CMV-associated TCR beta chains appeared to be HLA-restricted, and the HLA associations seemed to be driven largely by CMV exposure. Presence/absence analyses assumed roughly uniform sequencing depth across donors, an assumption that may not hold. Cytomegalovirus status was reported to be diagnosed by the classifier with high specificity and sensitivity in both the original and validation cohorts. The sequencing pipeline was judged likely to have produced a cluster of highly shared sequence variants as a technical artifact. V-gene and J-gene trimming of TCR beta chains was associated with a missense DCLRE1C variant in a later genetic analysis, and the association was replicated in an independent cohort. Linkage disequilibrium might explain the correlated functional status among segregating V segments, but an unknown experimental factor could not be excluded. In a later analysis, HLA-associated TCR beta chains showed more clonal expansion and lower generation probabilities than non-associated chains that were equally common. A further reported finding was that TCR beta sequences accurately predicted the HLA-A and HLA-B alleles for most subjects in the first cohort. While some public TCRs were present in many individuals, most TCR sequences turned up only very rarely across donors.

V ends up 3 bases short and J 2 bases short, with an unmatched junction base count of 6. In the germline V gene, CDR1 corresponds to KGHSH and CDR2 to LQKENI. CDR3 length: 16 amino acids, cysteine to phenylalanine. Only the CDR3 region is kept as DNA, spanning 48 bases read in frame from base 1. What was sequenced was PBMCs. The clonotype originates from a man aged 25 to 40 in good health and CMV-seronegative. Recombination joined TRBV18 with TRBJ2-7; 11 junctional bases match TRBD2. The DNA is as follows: TGTGCCAGCTCACCCCTGGGGACTAGCGGAACCTACGAGCAGTACTTC. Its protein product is CASSPLGTSGTYEQYF.